The present TCR beta chain was sequenced within a study of blood T cell repertoires in COVID-19. Source study methods: The assay estimated nucleated cells by amplifying reference gene primers. Clones were sequenced by immunoSEQ multiplex PCR, and TCRdb holds only the in-frame ones, with some missing. V and J calls and clone size are copied from that table; D and trimming were computed from the DNA. The sample includes around 60,000 clones, around 85% seen only once; the top ten take about 1.1%. The CDR3 loop spans 14 amino acids. CDR1 is SGHNT, CDR2 YENEEA, per germline. Trimming took off 5 bases at V and 2 bases at J, with 12 bases between the two ends.

Sequenced: peripheral blood. This TCR was recovered from a man aged 40-49 years with acute or convalescent COVID-19. The J gene is TRBJ1-2, the V gene TRBV11-3, with a possible D match to TRBD1 (5 bases). The CDR3 coding sequence is TGTGCCAGCAGCCCGCGGGGGGGGAACTATGGCTACACCTTC. This sequence encodes CASSPRGGNYGYTF.